Here is one T cell receptor (beta chain) with its context. The antigen it recognizes is unknown. No qualities accompany the bases; no much larger clone lies one base away. Library preparation was by multiplex PCR. Sequencing was performed on an Illumina HiSeq 4000. CDR3 regions were amplified by Arm-PCR with iRepertoire HTBI primers to construct TCR beta libraries. Gel purification was performed on PCR products prior to sequencing. The source study handled its data this way. Gene usage analysis of CDR3 amino acid clonotypes relied on the roughly 64 TRBV and 13 to 15 TRBJ segments identified across samples. COPE and FqMerger were used to merge filtered high-quality paired reads into contigs. BLAST was used to align contigs to the IMGT TRBV, TRBD and TRBJ reference genes, and CDR3 was defined following IMGT. Any clonotype with a frequency above 0.1% was classified as a highly expanded clone. Shannon entropy was used to measure repertoire diversity, and the Gini coefficient was used to measure V-J evenness. A clonotype was considered public if more than one individual shared it. The raw public reads went through TCRdb reprocessing: fastp at Q25, MiXCR clone calling, in-frame beta chains kept. CDR3 protein sequences are deduplicated, and each keeps its most common genes and DNA. The authors' filters were not applied to this entry. The sample includes about 660,000 distinct CDR3 sequences, with approximately 29% observed a single time. The ten most abundant clones make up 42% of the sample.

Interpreted using the paper, the time point label stands for: persistent/refractory GD, antithyroid drugs over 5 years with positive TRAb. RNA was extracted from PBMCs in TRIzol for both TCR sequencing and RNA sequencing. Graves' disease was diagnosed according to American Thyroid Association guidelines. Patients for the study were recruited at an endocrinology department in Xi'an, China. From each patient, around 9 milliliters of peripheral blood was collected into an EDTA anticoagulant tube. Ficoll Paque Plus density gradient separation was used to isolate PBMCs, and no further T cell sorting was done. An Agilent 2100 Bioanalyzer and agarose gel were used to check RNA quality, while a NanoDrop 2000 measured RNA concentration. Reading the germline V gene gives CDR1 WSHSY and CDR2 SAAADI. The CDR3 has 16 amino acids, counting the end cysteine and phenylalanine. The sequence is cut down to CDR3 DNA, 48 bases in frame from base 1. The germline V end is reduced by 0 bases and the J end by 2 bases; junction bases left unmatched: 2.

The entry originates in a study of regulatory T cells in long-lasting Graves disease (dated by TCRdb to the early 2020s). Describing the broader study: To count as having persistent Graves' disease, a patient had to have received antithyroid drug treatment for over 5 years with TSH receptor autoantibodies remaining persistently positive. Persistent Graves' disease patients were compared with newly diagnosed Graves' disease patients by peripheral blood TCR sequencing and RNA sequencing. The study took place in China and was registered as a clinical trial. A total of 35 or so samples were covered by TCR sequencing, comprising approximately 13 persistent and around 20 newly diagnosed Graves' disease patients. Antithyroid drugs had been taken for about 9.7 years on average by persistent Graves' disease patients in the clinical cohort.

Overall study results and their limits: Persistent patients shared more public clonotypes among themselves (around 2,700) than newly diagnosed patients did (about 970). Only the TCR beta chain was sequenced and analyzed. The study examined only peripheral blood because the primary lesion, thyroid tissue, could not be accessed. Lower TCR Shannon entropy and fewer highly expanded clones were observed in persistent Graves' disease patients than in newly diagnosed patients, which suggested clonal expansion. The small sample size was acknowledged by the authors as a limitation that may reduce accuracy. Preferential use of TRBV28, TRBJ1-2 and TRBJ2-5 was observed in persistent disease, whereas TRBV20-1 and TRBJ2-1 were favored in newly diagnosed disease.

The TCR was taken from a female donor with Graves disease. The sequences come from peripheral blood mononuclear cells (PBMCs), collected when the disease was refractory, from a patient treated with antithyroid drugs. The sequence joins TRBV10-2 to TRBJ2-1; the junction holds 9 bases that match TRBD2. The CDR3 reads as follows: CASSESLAGPYNEQFF. Here is the DNA: TGCGCCAGCAGTGAGTCCCTAGCGGGGCCCTACAATGAGCAGTTCTTC.